These 15 T cell receptor beta chains share one sample of origin, sequenced in a study of PD-1 blockade in classical Hodgkin lymphoma. Time point described: newly diagnosed, previously untreated cHL patient sample. Sequenced by immunoSEQ multiplex PCR; TCRdb stores in-frame clones only, minus some. The sample records 25,000 to 30,000 clones, approximately 90% being singletons. Sequenced: peripheral blood mononuclear cells (PBMCs). The receptors derive from a human donor with classical Hodgkin lymphoma.

The rearrangement uses TRBV15 and TRBJ1-2, with TRBD1 matching 7 bases. Trimming took 2 bases from V and 2 from J; bases not matched to a gene: 5. CDR1 is LNHNV and CDR2 is YYDKDF in the germline V gene (reference sequence). This CDR3 has 15 residues. Here the CDR3 reads CATSRPLGQNYGYTF. In DNA, the CDR3 is TGTGCCACCAGCAGACCTTTGGGACAGAACTATGGCTACACCTTC.

The rearrangement links TRBV28 to TRBJ1-5; D is ambiguous. This CDR3 spans 12 amino acids. The V end lost 11 bases, the J end lost 0 bases, and 8 bases lay between the germline ends. Per the germline V gene, CDR1 is MDHEN and CDR2 is SYDVKM. CDR3 region: CAGGASNQPQHF. In nucleotides, the CDR3 is TGTGCCGGAGGAGCTAGCAATCAGCCCCAGCATTTT.

The chain uses TRBV11-2 and TRBJ1-1; 7 positions agree with TRBD1. V lost 5 bases and J lost 0; bases outside the gene matches: 3. The CDR3 consists of 14 residues. The germline CDR1 and CDR2 sequences are SGHAT and FQNNGV. CDR3: CASSLGTVNTEAFF. CDR3 nucleotides: TGTGCCAGCAGCCTAGGGACAGTGAACACTGAAGCTTTCTTT.

The chain employs TRBV11-2 and TRBJ2-1; tentative D call: TRBD1 (6 bases). Germline CDR1 and CDR2: SGHAT and FQNNGV. The V gene lost 6 bases and the J gene lost 4 bases, with 19 bases spanning the gap. The CDR3 is 16 amino acids. This chain's CDR3 is CASSRVGAALYNEQFF. DNA of the CDR3: TGTGCCAGCAGTCGTGTGGGGGCGGCCCTATACAATGAGCAGTTCTTC. Full variable domain (remainder filled in from reference TRBV11-2 and TRBJ2-1): EAGVAQSPRYKIIEKRQSVAFWCNPISGHATLYWYQQILGQGPKLLIQFQNNGVVDDSQLPKDRFSAERLKGVDSTLKIQPAKLEDSAVYLCASSRVGAALYNEQFFGPGTRLTVL.

The genes are TRBV6-1 and TRBJ1-1, with D hard to call. CDR3 length: 14 residues. Germline V gene lookup returns CDR1 MNHNS and CDR2 SASEGT. V was pared by 10 bases and J by 4 bases, with 19 bases between. CDR3 in amino acids: CATTLGVLATEAFF. The CDR3, as DNA: TGTGCCACCACCCTTGGAGTATTAGCCACTGAAGCTTTCTTT.

V is TRBV6-4 and J is TRBJ2-3; D is ambiguous. Germline values: CDR1 MRHNA, CDR2 SNTAGT. This CDR3 is built from 16 residues. The germline V and J ends were trimmed by 5 bases and 1 base, with 16 bases remaining between them. CDR3 sequence: CASSPVLGGGTDTQYF. Written as DNA, the CDR3 is TGTGCCAGCAGTCCTGTTTTGGGTGGCGGCACAGATACGCAGTATTTT.

The V call is TRBV28, the J call TRBJ2-3; D may match TRBD1 or TRBD2 (6 bases each). The V gene's germline CDR1 is MDHEN and CDR2 SYDVKM. The CDR3 covers 16 residues. V lost 6 bases to trimming and J lost 2 bases, with 18 bases between them. Here the CDR3 reads CASRGVDPGATDTQYF. The CDR3 DNA follows: TGTGCCAGCAGAGGAGTGGATCCGGGGGCCACAGATACGCAGTATTTT.

The sample holds a few counts of this clone. The chain links TRBV5-6 to TRBJ2-4; the D is unclear. V lost 5 bases to trimming and J lost 6 bases, with 21 bases between them. The CDR3 spans 16 residues. Germline V gene data show CDR1 as SGHDT and CDR2 as YYEEEE. The CDR3 sequence is CASSSYGPRLGNIQYF. The CDR3 nucleotides are TGTGCCAGCAGTTCATATGGCCCCCGGCTTGGAAACATTCAGTACTTC.

The V call is TRBV28, the J call TRBJ1-5; no clear D gene. V was cut by 3 bases and J by 3 bases, with 9 bases left in between. The CDR3 covers 14 residues. Per the germline V gene, CDR1 is MDHEN and CDR2 is SYDVKM. The CDR3 reads CASSFVRVNQPQHF. In DNA form, the CDR3 reads TGTGCCAGCAGTTTTGTCCGGGTCAATCAGCCCCAGCATTTT.

Note on this clone: The same CDR3 arises from other DNA sequences in this sample as well. J is TRBJ2-3 and V is TRBV6-5, with D perhaps TRBD2 (5 bases). The length of the CDR3 is 14 residues. The germline V gene has CDR1 MNHEY and CDR2 SVGAGI. V was clipped by 2 bases and J by 0 bases, with 6 bases between them. The CDR3 coding sequence is TGTGCCAGCAGTTACCGCGGGAGCACAGATACGCAGTATTTT. It translates to CASSYRGSTDTQYF.

The V call is TRBV19, the J call TRBJ1-4; D ambiguous. The ends were cut back, 2 bases at V and 8 bases at J, with 12 bases in the middle. Germline V gene lookup returns CDR1 LNHDA and CDR2 SQIVND (reference sequence). The CDR3 runs to 14 residues. The CDR3 DNA sequence: TGTGCCAGTAGTATAAGAGGGTTTAGAGAAAAACTGTTTTTT. This codes for CASSIRGFREKLFF.

This clone was seen once. The chain links TRBV10-3 to TRBJ1-1; D possibly corresponds to TRBD1 (6 bases). This CDR3 comprises 14 residues. Per the germline V gene, CDR1 is ENHRY and CDR2 is SYGVKD. The V and J ends lost 5 bases and 1 base respectively, with 11 bases between them. In nucleotides, the CDR3 is TGTGCCATCAGTACCGGGACATCGAACACTGAAGCTTTCTTT. As protein: CAISTGTSNTEAFF.

V is TRBV5-1 and J is TRBJ2-7; no reliable D call. With 1 base removed from V and 5 bases from J, the gap between germline ends came to 4 bases. The CDR3 is 11 residues long. Germline CDR1 SGHRS, CDR2 YFSETQ. The CDR3 protein is CASSLLDEQYF. In nucleotides, the CDR3 is TGCGCCAGCAGCTTGCTGGACGAGCAGTACTTC.

The chain recombines TRBV5-1 with TRBJ2-2; D not certain. The germline V gene has CDR1 SGHRS and CDR2 YFSETQ. The CDR3 contains 15 residues. Trimming shortened V by 0 bases and J by 2 bases, and 8 bases separated the two germline ends. CDR3: CASSLGALNTGELFF. The CDR3, as DNA: TGCGCCAGCAGCTTGGGGGCTCTAAACACCGGGGAGCTGTTTTTT.

The chain uses TRBV5-1 and TRBJ2-2; possibly TRBD2 for D (6 bases). CDR1 and CDR2 (germline): SGHRS, YFSETQ. Trimming took 4 bases from V and 4 from J, leaving 17 bases between them. The CDR3 has 16 residues. CDR3 in DNA: TGCGCCAGCAGCCCCAGACTAGTATCAAGCACCGGGGAGCTGTTTTTT. As protein: CASSPRLVSSTGELFF.